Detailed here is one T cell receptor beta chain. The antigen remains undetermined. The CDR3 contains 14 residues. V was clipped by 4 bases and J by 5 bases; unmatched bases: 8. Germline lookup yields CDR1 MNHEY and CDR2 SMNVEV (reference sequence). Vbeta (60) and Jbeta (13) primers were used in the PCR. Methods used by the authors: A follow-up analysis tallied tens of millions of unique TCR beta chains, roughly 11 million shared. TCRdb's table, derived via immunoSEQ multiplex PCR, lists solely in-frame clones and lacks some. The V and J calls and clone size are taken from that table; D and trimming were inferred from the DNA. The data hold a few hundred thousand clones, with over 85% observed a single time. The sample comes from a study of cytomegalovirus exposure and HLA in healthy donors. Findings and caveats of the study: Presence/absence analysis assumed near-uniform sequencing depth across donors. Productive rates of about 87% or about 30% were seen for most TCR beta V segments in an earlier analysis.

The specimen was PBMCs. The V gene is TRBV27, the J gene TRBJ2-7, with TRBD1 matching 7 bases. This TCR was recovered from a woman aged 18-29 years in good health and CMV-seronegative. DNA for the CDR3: TGTGCCAGCAGTTCCCCGGGACAGTCTAACGAGCAGTACTTC. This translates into CASSSPGQSNEQYF.